The present T cell receptor (beta chain) was sequenced within a study of blood T cell repertoires in COVID-19. Across the whole study: The United States, Italy and Spain supplied acute and convalescent COVID-19 samples. Nucleic acid was either cDNA or gDNA, and it came from T cells, B-cell-depleted T cells, or PBMCs.

The trim removed 2 bases at V and 7 bases at J, leaving 18 bases unmatched. The germline CDR1 and CDR2 sequences are LNHNV and YYDKDF (reference sequence). This CDR3 comprises 19 residues. Authors' methods: Estimated nucleated cell counts came from reference gene primer amplification. Sequencing was performed with immunoSEQ multiplex PCR; in TCRdb, only in-frame clones are kept and a portion is missing. That table is the source of V, J and clone size, and D and trimming were worked out from the DNA. The table records about 250,000 clones, roughly 80% of them present only once. The chain has TRBV15 and TRBJ1-4; 8 positions match TRBD1. This receptor was taken from a person aged 65 to 85 with COVID-19, enrolled during active disease. Specimen: peripheral blood. DNA for the CDR3: TGTGCCACCAGCAGAACCTATAATAATATTCAGGGGGCGAGTGAAAAACTGTTTTTT. It is translated as CATSRTYNNIQGASEKLFF.